These 9 T cell receptor beta chains share one sample of origin, sequenced in a study of blood T cell repertoires in COVID-19. Measured with immunoSEQ multiplex PCR; TCRdb has only the in-frame clones, and not every one. The repertoire holds under 200,000 clones, with 82% as singletons. Sequencing used PBMCs or T cells enriched from blood (not recorded which). Receptors were obtained from a man aged 55 to 69 who had recovered from COVID-19.

This chain connects TRBV4-2 to TRBJ2-1, with 7 bases that match TRBD2. This CDR3 region has 15 residues. J was trimmed by 7 bases and V by 1 base; bases with no gene match: 7. The germline V gene encodes CDR1 LGHNA and CDR2 YNFKEQ. The CDR3 DNA reads as TGTGCCAGCAGCCAAGTCCCGGGAGGTCGGAATGAGCAGTTCTTC. Protein: CASSQVPGGRNEQFF.

This clone showed up just once. The gene calls are TRBV7-9 and TRBJ2-1; TRBD2 matches 12 bases. This CDR3 is 17 amino acids long. Germline V CDR1 and CDR2: SEHNR, FQNEAQ (reference sequence). The trim removed 1 base at V and 5 bases at J, leaving 6 bases unmatched. The CDR3 here is CASSLGLAGALNNEQFF. The CDR3 region has the DNA TGTGCCAGCAGCTTAGGACTAGCGGGGGCCCTCAACAATGAGCAGTTCTTC. Variable domain in full (rest from reference TRBV7-9 and TRBJ2-1): DTGVSQNPRHKITKRGQNVTFRCDPISEHNRLYWYRQTLGQGPEFLTYFQNEAQLEKSRLLSDRFSAERPKGSFSTLEIQRTEQGDSAMYLCASSLGLAGALNNEQFFGPGTRLTVL.

This sequence joins TRBV27 and TRBJ1-3, with D maybe TRBD1 (6 bases). V lost 5 bases to trimming and J lost 3 bases, with 14 bases between them. This CDR3 is 15 amino acids long. The germline V gene has CDR1 MNHEY and CDR2 SMNVEV (reference sequence). CDR3 in amino acids: CASSPRAGVGNTIYF. Written as DNA, the CDR3 is TGTGCCAGCAGTCCTCGGGCAGGGGTTGGAAACACCATATATTTT.

The V gene is TRBV12-3 or TRBV12-4, the J gene TRBJ1-2; 7 positions match TRBD1. Losses at the gene ends were 3 bases for V and 5 bases for J; bases not matched to a gene: 3. The CDR3 contains 13 residues. The CDR3 here is CASSFATGYGYTF. For the CDR3, the DNA is TGTGCCAGCAGTTTCGCGACAGGGTATGGCTACACCTTC.

This clone has only one observation. The CDR3 DNA reads as TGTGCCAGCATACCGATGCAGGGGGCTAGCTATGGCTACACCTTC. It yields the protein CASIPMQGASYGYTF. V and J are TRBV6-5 and TRBJ1-2, with TRBD1 matching over 8 bases. After removal of 7 bases from V and 4 bases from J, the junction contained 11 bases not matched to a gene. The germline CDR1 and CDR2 sequences are MNHEY and SVGAGI. This CDR3 is built from 15 residues.

The chain is built from TRBV28 and TRBJ1-2, with D maybe TRBD1 (6 bases). CDR3 size: 11 residues. V lost 8 bases and J 4 bases, leaving 8 bases between the germline ends. Looked up from germline, CDR1 is MDHEN and CDR2 is SYDVKM. This CDR3 is CASLRGYGYTF. As DNA, the CDR3 is TGTGCCAGCCTCAGGGGCTATGGCTACACCTTC.

The chain joins TRBV9 to TRBJ1-4; 7 bases map to TRBD1. The CDR3 consists of 15 residues. V gave up 3 bases and J gave up 0 bases; unmatched junction bases: 2. From germline, CDR1 is SGDLS and CDR2 YYNGEE. This CDR3 reads CASSADRSTNEKLFF. DNA for the CDR3: TGTGCCAGCAGCGCGGACAGGTCAACTAATGAAAAACTGTTTTTT.

This clone was counted a few times. This rearrangement joins TRBV5-6 to TRBJ2-7; D is uncertain. Between the trimmed V and J ends, which lost 3 bases and 5 bases, there was a span of 15 bases. CDR3 size: 14 residues. Germline CDR1 reads SGHDT; CDR2 reads YYEEEE. CDR3 in DNA: TGTGCCAGCAGCTGGGCCGGTTCCATCAACGAGCAGTACTTC. Protein: CASSWAGSINEQYF.

The CDR3 bases are TGCGCCAGCAGCCCGACGGACAGGGTCGAGACACCCCTCCACTTT. As protein: CASSPTDRVETPLHF. This chain connects TRBV5-1 to TRBJ1-6; 8 nucleotides agree with TRBD1. V was pared by 4 bases and J by 11 bases, with 11 bases of the junction left unmatched. CDR3 length: 15 amino acids. CDR1 and CDR2 (germline): SGHRS, YFSETQ. The entire variable domain, with the rest obtained from reference TRBV5-1 and TRBJ1-6, is as follows: KAGVTQTPRYLIKTRGQQVTLSCSPISGHRSVSWYQQTPGQGLQFLFEYFSETQRNKGNFPGRFSGRQFSNSRSEMNVSTLELGDSALYLCASSPTDRVETPLHFGNGTRLTVT.